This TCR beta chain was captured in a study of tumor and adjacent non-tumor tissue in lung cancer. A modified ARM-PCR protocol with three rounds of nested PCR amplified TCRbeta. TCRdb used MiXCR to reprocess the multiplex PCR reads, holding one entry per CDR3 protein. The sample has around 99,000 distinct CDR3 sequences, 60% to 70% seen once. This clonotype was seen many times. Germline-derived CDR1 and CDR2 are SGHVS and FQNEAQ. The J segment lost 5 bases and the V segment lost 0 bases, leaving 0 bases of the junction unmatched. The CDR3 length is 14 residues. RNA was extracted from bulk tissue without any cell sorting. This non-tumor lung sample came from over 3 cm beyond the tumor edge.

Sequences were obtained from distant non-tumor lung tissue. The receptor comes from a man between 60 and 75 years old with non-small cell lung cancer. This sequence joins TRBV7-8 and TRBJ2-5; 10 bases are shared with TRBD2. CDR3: CASSLATSGETQYF. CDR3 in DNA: TGTGCCAGCAGCTTAGCGACTAGCGGGGAGACCCAGTACTTC.